This TCR beta chain comes out of a study of shared clonotypes between healthy human individuals. The germline V gene has CDR1 SGHDT and CDR2 YYEEEE. The V gene lost 1 base and the J gene lost 3 bases, with 13 bases spanning the gap. CDR3 length: 15 residues. An even split of each subset's genomic DNA across several immunoSEQ plates was performed. Clones were sequenced by immunoSEQ multiplex PCR, and TCRdb holds only the in-frame ones, with some missing. The sample has about 2 million clones, about 95% seen once. CD45RO negativity and positive selection for CCR7 defined naive CD8 cells, a population that excluded terminally differentiated effector memory CD45RA+ cells.

This rearrangement joins TRBV5-6 to TRBJ1-2; D is uncertain. The sample was naive CD8+ T cells sorted from blood. The TCR was taken from a man aged 18 to 29 in good health. CDR3 DNA sequence: TGTGCCAGCAGCTTGTGGGGAGGGTCTCACTATGGCTACACCTTC. This gives the protein CASSLWGGSHYGYTF.